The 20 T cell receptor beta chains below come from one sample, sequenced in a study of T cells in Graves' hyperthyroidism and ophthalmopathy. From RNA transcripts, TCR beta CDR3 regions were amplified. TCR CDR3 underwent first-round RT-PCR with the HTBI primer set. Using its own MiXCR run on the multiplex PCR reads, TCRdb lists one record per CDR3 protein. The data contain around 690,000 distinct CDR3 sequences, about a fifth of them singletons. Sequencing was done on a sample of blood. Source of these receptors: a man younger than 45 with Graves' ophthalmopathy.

The CDR3 bases are TGTGCCAGCGGGACTTCCTCGAACACCGGGGAGCTGTTTTTT. As protein: CASGTSSNTGELFF. The gene calls are TRBV2 and TRBJ2-2; D might be TRBD2 (6 bases). This CDR3 has 14 amino acids. Germline V lookup: CDR1 SNHLY, CDR2 FYNNEI. V lost 8 bases to trimming and J lost 0 bases, with 10 bases between them.

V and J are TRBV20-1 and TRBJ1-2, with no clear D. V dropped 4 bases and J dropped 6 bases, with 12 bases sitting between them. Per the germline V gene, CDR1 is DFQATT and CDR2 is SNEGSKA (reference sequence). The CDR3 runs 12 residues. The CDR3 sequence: CSATSRGDGYTF. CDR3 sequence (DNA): TGCAGTGCTACCTCTCGGGGAGATGGCTACACCTTC.

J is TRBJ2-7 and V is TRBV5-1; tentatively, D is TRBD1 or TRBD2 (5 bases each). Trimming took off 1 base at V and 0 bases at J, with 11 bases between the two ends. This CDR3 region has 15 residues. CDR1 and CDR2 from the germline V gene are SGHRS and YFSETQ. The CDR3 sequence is CASSLIGESSYEQYF. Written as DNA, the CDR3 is TGCGCCAGCAGCTTGATAGGGGAGAGCTCCTACGAGCAGTACTTC.

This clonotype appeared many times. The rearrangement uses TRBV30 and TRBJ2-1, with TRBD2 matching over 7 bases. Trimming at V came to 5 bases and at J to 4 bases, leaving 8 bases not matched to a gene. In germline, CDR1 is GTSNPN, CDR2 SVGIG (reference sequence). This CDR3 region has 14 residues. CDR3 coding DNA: TGTGCCTGGGTTAGCGGCGGGGGTTACAATGAGCAGTTCTTC. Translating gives CAWVSGGGYNEQFF.

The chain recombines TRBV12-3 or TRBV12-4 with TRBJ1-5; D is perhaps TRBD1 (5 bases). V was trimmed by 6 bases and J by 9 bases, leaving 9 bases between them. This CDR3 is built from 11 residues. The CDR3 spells CASSRAGPQHF. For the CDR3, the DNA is TGTGCCAGCAGCAGGGCGGGGCCCCAGCATTTT.

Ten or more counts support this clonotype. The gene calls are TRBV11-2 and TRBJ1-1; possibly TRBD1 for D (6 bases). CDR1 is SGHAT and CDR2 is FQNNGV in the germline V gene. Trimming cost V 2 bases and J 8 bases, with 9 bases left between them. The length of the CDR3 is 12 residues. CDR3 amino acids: CASSLITGEAFF. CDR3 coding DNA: TGTGCCAGCAGCTTAATTACAGGGGAAGCTTTCTTT.

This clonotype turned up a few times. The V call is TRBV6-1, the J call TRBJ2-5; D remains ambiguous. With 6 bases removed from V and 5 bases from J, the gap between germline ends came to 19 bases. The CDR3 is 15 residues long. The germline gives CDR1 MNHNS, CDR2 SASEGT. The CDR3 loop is CASRAPVGRTETQYF. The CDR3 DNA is TGTGCCAGCAGAGCCCCAGTTGGCCGGACGGAGACCCAGTACTTC.

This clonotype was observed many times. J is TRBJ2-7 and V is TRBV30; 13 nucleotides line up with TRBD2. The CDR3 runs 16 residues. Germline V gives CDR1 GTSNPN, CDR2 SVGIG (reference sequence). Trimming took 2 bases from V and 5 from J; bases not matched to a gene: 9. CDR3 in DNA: TGTGCCTGGAGTTTCCGACTGGGGACTAGCGGGAACGAGCAGTACTTC. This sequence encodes CAWSFRLGTSGNEQYF.

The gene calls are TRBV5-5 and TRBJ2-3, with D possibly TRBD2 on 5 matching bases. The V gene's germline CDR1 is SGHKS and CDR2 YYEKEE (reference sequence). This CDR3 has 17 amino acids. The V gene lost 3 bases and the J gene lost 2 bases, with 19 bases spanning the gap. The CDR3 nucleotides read TGTGCCAGCAGCTCCCCTGAGGGAGAGTTGACCACAGATACGCAGTATTTT. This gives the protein CASSSPEGELTTDTQYF.

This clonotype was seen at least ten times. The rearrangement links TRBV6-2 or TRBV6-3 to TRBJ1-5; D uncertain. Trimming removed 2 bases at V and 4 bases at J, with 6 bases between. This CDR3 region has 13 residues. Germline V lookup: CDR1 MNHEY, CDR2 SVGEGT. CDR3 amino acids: CASSYVSNQPQHF. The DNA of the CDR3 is TGTGCCAGCAGTTACGTTTCAAATCAGCCCCAGCATTTT.

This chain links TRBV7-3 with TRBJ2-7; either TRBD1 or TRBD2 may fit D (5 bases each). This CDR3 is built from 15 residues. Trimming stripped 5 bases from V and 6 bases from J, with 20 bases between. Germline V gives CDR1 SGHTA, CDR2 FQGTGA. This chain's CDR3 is CASSQGPSYVSEQYF. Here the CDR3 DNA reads TGTGCCAGCAGCCAGGGACCGTCATACGTCTCCGAGCAGTACTTC.

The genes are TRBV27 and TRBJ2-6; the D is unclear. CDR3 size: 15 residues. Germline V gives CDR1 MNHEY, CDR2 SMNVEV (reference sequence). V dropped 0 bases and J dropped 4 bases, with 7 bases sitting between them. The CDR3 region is CASSLSKGGANVLTF. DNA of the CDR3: TGTGCCAGCAGTTTATCAAAGGGCGGGGCCAACGTCCTGACTTTC.

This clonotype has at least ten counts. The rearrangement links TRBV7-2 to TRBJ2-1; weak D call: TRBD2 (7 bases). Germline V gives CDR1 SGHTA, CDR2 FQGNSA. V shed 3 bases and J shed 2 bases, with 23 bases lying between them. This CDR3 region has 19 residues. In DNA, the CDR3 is TGTGCCAGCAGCTTTTATGTAGGGGGAGGGGCAGGGCCCTACAATGAGCAGTTCTTC. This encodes CASSFYVGGGAGPYNEQFF. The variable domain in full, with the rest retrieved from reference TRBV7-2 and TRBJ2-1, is GAGVSQSPSNKVTEKGKDVELRCDPISGHTALYWYRQSLGQGLEFLIYFQGNSAPDKSGLPSDRFSAERTGGSVSTLTIQRTQQEDSAVYLCASSFYVGGGAGPYNEQFFGPGTRLTVL.

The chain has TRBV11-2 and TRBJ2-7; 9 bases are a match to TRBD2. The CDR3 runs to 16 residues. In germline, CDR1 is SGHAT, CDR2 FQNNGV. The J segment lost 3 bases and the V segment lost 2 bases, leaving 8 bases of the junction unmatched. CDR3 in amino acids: CASSLPASGGFYEQYF. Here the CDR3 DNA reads TGTGCCAGCAGCTTACCAGCGAGCGGGGGGTTCTACGAGCAGTACTTC.

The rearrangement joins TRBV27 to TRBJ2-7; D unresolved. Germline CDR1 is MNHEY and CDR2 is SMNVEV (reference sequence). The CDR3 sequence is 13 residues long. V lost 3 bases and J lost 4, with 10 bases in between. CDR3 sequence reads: CASSFSNGYEQYF. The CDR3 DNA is TGTGCCAGCAGTTTTTCTAACGGGTACGAGCAGTACTTC.

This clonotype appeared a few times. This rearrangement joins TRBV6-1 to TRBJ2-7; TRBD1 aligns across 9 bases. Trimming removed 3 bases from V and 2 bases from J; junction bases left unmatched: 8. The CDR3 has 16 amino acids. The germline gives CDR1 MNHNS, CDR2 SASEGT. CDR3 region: CASSDMRGTGTYEQYF. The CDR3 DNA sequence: TGTGCCAGCAGTGATATGCGGGGGACAGGGACCTACGAGCAGTACTTC.

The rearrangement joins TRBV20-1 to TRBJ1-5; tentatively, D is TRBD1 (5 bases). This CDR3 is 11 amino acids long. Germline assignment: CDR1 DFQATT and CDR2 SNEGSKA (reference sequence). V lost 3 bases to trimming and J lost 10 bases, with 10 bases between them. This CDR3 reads CSASGRGPQHF. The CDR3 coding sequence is TGCAGTGCTAGTGGAAGGGGTCCCCAGCATTTT.

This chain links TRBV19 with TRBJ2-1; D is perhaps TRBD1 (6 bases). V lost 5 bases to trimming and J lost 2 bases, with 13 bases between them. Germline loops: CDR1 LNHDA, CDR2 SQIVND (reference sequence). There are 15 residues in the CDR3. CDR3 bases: TGTGCCAGTAGTCCGATGACAGGTACCTACAATGAGCAGTTCTTC. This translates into CASSPMTGTYNEQFF.

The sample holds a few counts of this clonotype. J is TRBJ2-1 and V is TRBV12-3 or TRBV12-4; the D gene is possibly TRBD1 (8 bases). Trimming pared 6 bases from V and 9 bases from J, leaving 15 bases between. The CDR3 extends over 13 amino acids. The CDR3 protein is CASSLHRGGEQFF. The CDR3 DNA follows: TGTGCCAGCAGCCTTCACAGGGGGGGTGAGCAGTTCTTC.

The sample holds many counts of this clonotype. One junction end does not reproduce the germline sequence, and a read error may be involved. In DNA form, the CDR3 reads TGTGCCAGCAGCTTAGGACAGGCGACCTACGAGCAGTACTTC. As protein: CASSLGQATYEQYF. The chain uses TRBV5-1 and TRBJ2-7, with TRBD1 matching over 7 bases. The CDR3 loop spans 14 amino acids. The V gene's germline CDR1 is SGHRS and CDR2 YFSETQ.